This TCR beta chain is drawn from a study of cytomegalovirus exposure and HLA in healthy donors. Study at large: In an earlier analysis, some 110 million unique TCR beta sequences were found from 150 million to 200 million T cells.

Study conclusions and caveats: For most TCR beta V segments, an earlier analysis put the productive rate at about 90% or about 30% of the time. With further analysis later on, most CMV-associated TCR beta chains appeared HLA-restricted. Overall, roughly 170 TCR beta chains were annotated as cytomegalovirus-associated.

In the PCR, 60 Vbeta and 13 Jbeta primers were used. TCRdb's table, derived via immunoSEQ multiplex PCR, lists solely in-frame clones and lacks some. This table has 100,000 to 150,000 clones, about 80% appearing once. Germline CDR1 reads SGHTA; CDR2 reads FQGTGA. This CDR3 region has 15 residues. With 5 bases clipped from V and 4 bases from J, the junction kept 7 bases outside the gene matches. There are a few counts of this clone. Its antigen is undetermined. The sequenced sample consisted of PBMCs. The chain carries TRBV7-3 and TRBJ2-5, with 10 bases aligning to TRBD1. The TCR was taken from a woman in her 50s in good health and CMV-seronegative. The CDR3 DNA follows: TGTGCCAGCAGCCGCGGACAGGGGGATTTAGAGACCCAGTACTTC. Residues: CASSRGQGDLETQYF.